These 26 T cell receptor beta chains came from one sample sequenced in a study of blood T cell repertoires in COVID-19. Libraries were prepared by immunoSEQ multiplex PCR; TCRdb keeps only in-frame clonotypes and omits some of them. The sample contains roughly 40,000 clones, roughly 84% of which appear only once. Input material: peripheral blood. The receptors shown here come from a human donor in a cohort sampled during active COVID-19.

This chain uses TRBV9 with TRBJ2-7; TRBD2 aligns across 10 bases. Germline lookup yields CDR1 SGDLS and CDR2 YYNGEE. This CDR3 spans 15 amino acids. Trimming removed 0 bases from V and 5 bases from J; junction bases left unmatched: 5. The CDR3 protein is CASSVGSSGGNEQYF. The CDR3 DNA is TGTGCCAGCAGCGTAGGGTCTAGCGGGGGCAACGAGCAGTACTTC.

This rearrangement joins TRBV5-1 to TRBJ2-7, with 7 bases that match TRBD2. The CDR3 spans 15 residues. Germline V gene sequence: CDR1 SGHRS, CDR2 YFSETQ. After removal of 0 bases from V and 0 bases from J, the junction contained 3 bases not matched to a gene. The DNA of the CDR3 is TGCGCCAGCAGCTTGGCCGCGGGGGACTCCTACGAGCAGTACTTC. Protein sequence: CASSLAAGDSYEQYF. Complete variable domain (other parts from reference TRBV5-1 and TRBJ2-7): KAGVTQTPRYLIKTRGQQVTLSCSPISGHRSVSWYQQTPGQGLQFLFEYFSETQRNKGNFPGRFSGRQFSNSRSEMNVSTLELGDSALYLCASSLAAGDSYEQYFGPGTRLTVT.

V gene TRBV6-1 combines with J gene TRBJ2-5; 10 positions agree with TRBD1. Trimming removed 1 base from V and 9 bases from J; junction bases left unmatched: 8. CDR1 is MNHNS and CDR2 is SASEGT in the germline V gene. The CDR3 length is 15 residues. CDR3 sequence reads: CASSEGTGGLRSQYF. For the CDR3, the DNA is TGTGCCAGCAGTGAAGGGACAGGGGGTCTCAGGTCCCAGTACTTC.

The J gene is TRBJ2-5, the V gene TRBV24-1; perhaps TRBD1 as D (6 bases). Trimming took off 5 bases at V and 0 bases at J, with 6 bases between the two ends. The CDR3 is made up of 13 amino acids. Germline V gene data show CDR1 as KGHDR and CDR2 as SFDVKD. The CDR3 spells CATSGDNQETQYF. For the CDR3, the DNA is TGTGCCACCAGTGGGGACAACCAAGAGACCCAGTACTTC.

This chain links TRBV4-1 with TRBJ1-6; possible D gene TRBD1, 6 bases. Per the germline V gene, CDR1 is MGHRA and CDR2 is YSYEKL. This CDR3 has 13 residues. With 6 bases removed from V and 7 bases from J, the gap between germline ends came to 10 bases. CDR3 nucleotides: TGCGCCAGCAGAGCCCAGGGGAATTCACCCCTCCACTTT. Translation gives CASRAQGNSPLHF.

The rearrangement links TRBV9 to TRBJ2-7; D is unresolved. CDR3 length: 15 residues. Trimming shortened V by 1 base and J by 0 bases, and 11 bases separated the two germline ends. The V gene's germline CDR1 is SGDLS and CDR2 YYNGEE. CDR3 DNA: TGTGCCAGCAGCGTAAGCCCAGGTAGCTCCTACGAGCAGTACTTC. Its protein is CASSVSPGSSYEQYF.

Only one count was recorded for this clone. J is TRBJ1-5 and V is TRBV6-5; 9 nucleotides match TRBD1. CDR1 is MNHEY and CDR2 is SVGAGI in the germline V gene. The CDR3 loop spans 15 amino acids. V lost 9 bases to trimming and J lost 6 bases; unmatched junction nucleotides: 12. The DNA for the CDR3 is TGTGCCAGTACGACGGGACAGGGAGTCTCTCAGCCCCAGCATTTT. This sequence encodes CASTTGQGVSQPQHF.

The rearrangement uses TRBV5-1 and TRBJ1-5; tentatively, D is TRBD1 (6 bases). The ends were cut back, 1 base at V and 7 bases at J, with 9 bases in the middle. This CDR3 has 13 residues. Germline CDR1 SGHRS, CDR2 YFSETQ. CDR3 coding DNA: TGCGCCAGCAGCTTGTCAGGGGCCCAGCCCCAGCATTTT. Protein: CASSLSGAQPQHF.

The chain joins TRBV4-1 to TRBJ2-7, with D possibly TRBD2 on 6 matching bases. The CDR3 has 16 residues. From germline, CDR1 is MGHRA and CDR2 YSYEKL. V was shortened by 4 bases and J by 4 bases, with 20 bases between the two germline ends. The CDR3 DNA sequence: TGCGCCAGCAGCCTATCCGGGACCCCGGGAGTTTACGAGCAGTACTTC. This encodes CASSLSGTPGVYEQYF.

This clone was picked up one time. V usage is TRBV7-9 and J usage is TRBJ2-1, with 10 nucleotides matching TRBD2. With V trimmed by 6 bases and J by 4 bases, 6 bases remained unmatched. CDR1 and CDR2 from the germline V gene are SEHNR and FQNEAQ (reference sequence). This CDR3 has 15 residues. This CDR3 reads CASSLQAGGYNEQFF. The CDR3 DNA follows: TGTGCCAGCAGTTTACAAGCGGGGGGGTACAATGAGCAGTTCTTC.

V is TRBV10-2 and J is TRBJ2-3, with 14 bases fitting TRBD2. V lost 6 bases and J lost 4; bases outside the gene matches: 3. Looked up from germline, CDR1 is WSHSY and CDR2 is SAAADI. The CDR3 loop spans 15 amino acids. Written as DNA, the CDR3 is TGCGCCAGCAGGACGACTAGCGGGGGGGCAGATACGCAGTATTTT. Its translation: CASRTTSGGADTQYF.

This sequence joins TRBV19 and TRBJ1-5; 7 positions match TRBD1. V lost 2 bases to trimming and J lost 11 bases; unmatched junction nucleotides: 0. The germline gives CDR1 LNHDA, CDR2 SQIVND (reference sequence). The CDR3 consists of 11 residues. The CDR3 protein is CASSIQGAQHF. DNA for the CDR3: TGTGCCAGTAGTATACAGGGGGCCCAGCATTTT.

The chain recombines TRBV19 with TRBJ1-2; 11 bases are shared with TRBD1. V shed 5 bases and J 11 bases; nucleotides not matched to a gene: 7. This CDR3 is 13 amino acids long. Germline CDR1 reads LNHDA; CDR2 reads SQIVND (reference sequence). As DNA, the CDR3 is TGTGCCAGTAGTGGGACAGGGGGATACATTTACACCTTC. Its protein product is CASSGTGGYIYTF.

The rearrangement links TRBV7-3 to TRBJ1-6; TRBD1 might be the D (6 bases). Per germline, CDR1 SGHTA and CDR2 FQGTGA. V lost 4 bases to trimming and J lost 4 bases, with 14 bases between them. The CDR3 is 16 amino acids. Here the CDR3 DNA reads TGTGCCAGCAGCTCACAGGGACCCAAGTATAATTCACCCCTCCACTTT. Amino acid sequence: CASSSQGPKYNSPLHF.

V gene TRBV7-3 combines with J gene TRBJ2-7; 7 nucleotides match TRBD2. The CDR3 sequence is 15 residues long. The trim removed 2 bases at V and 3 bases at J, leaving 7 bases unmatched. The germline CDR1 and CDR2 sequences are SGHTA and FQGTGA. CDR3 sequence (DNA): TGTGCCAGCAGCTTAGGGTGGGGCGGGGGCTACGAGCAGTACTTC. This translates into CASSLGWGGGYEQYF.

Of note for this clone: An end of the junction differs from the germline gene, which may be a read error. J is TRBJ2-7 and V is TRBV10-2; 7 bases align to TRBD1. CDR1 is WSHSY and CDR2 is SAAADI in the germline V gene. This CDR3 comprises 13 residues. The CDR3 is CASSDPGQSPRHF. The CDR3 DNA is TGCGCCAGCAGTGACCCGGGACAGTCCCCCCGGCACTTC.

The rearrangement links TRBV30 to TRBJ2-3; 10 nucleotides match TRBD2. V lost 0 bases, J lost 4 bases, and 10 bases stayed unmatched. Germline V gene sequence: CDR1 GTSNPN, CDR2 SVGIG (reference sequence). The CDR3 length is 17 residues. The CDR3 DNA reads TGTGCCTGGAGTGTTGGGCAGTGGACTAGCGGAGCAGATACGCAGTATTTT. Its protein is CAWSVGQWTSGADTQYF.

Within the sample, this clone is medium-sized. This chain's CDR3 is CASSLEQTDNVLTF. In DNA, the CDR3 is TGCGCCAGCAGCTTGGAGCAGACTGACAACGTCCTGACTTTC. This chain joins TRBV5-1 and TRBJ2-6; D unresolved. The CDR3 extends over 14 amino acids. Trimming pared 0 bases from V and 9 bases from J, leaving 10 bases between. Germline CDR1 SGHRS, CDR2 YFSETQ. The full variable domain, its missing parts supplied by reference TRBV5-1 and TRBJ2-6, is KAGVTQTPRYLIKTRGQQVTLSCSPISGHRSVSWYQQTPGQGLQFLFEYFSETQRNKGNFPGRFSGRQFSNSRSEMNVSTLELGDSALYLCASSLEQTDNVLTFGAGSRLTVL.

The genes are TRBV18 and TRBJ2-3, with D maybe TRBD1 (6 bases). Trimming took 3 bases from V and 4 from J, leaving 8 bases between them. The CDR3 loop spans 13 amino acids. The germline V gene encodes CDR1 KGHSH and CDR2 LQKENI. CDR3 in DNA: TGTGCCAGCTCACCCCAGGGGTCAGATACGCAGTATTTT. Residues: CASSPQGSDTQYF.

The V and J genes are TRBV6-1 and TRBJ2-7, with D maybe TRBD2 (6 bases). Germline assignment: CDR1 MNHNS and CDR2 SASEGT. Trimming removed 3 bases from V and 0 bases from J, with 12 bases in between. The CDR3 sequence is 15 residues long. CDR3 loop: CASSEPGLISYEQYF. In nucleotides, the CDR3 is TGTGCCAGCAGTGAGCCGGGACTTATCTCCTACGAGCAGTACTTC.

The rearrangement links TRBV5-1 to TRBJ2-1; maybe TRBD2 (6 bases). Trimming removed 5 bases at V and 5 bases at J, with 17 bases between. The CDR3 totals 15 residues. Germline CDR1 and CDR2: SGHRS and YFSETQ. The CDR3 DNA sequence: TGCGCCAGCAGGCCCATTTGGGGGGTAGACAATGAGCAGTTCTTC. It translates to CASRPIWGVDNEQFF. Using reference TRBV5-1 and TRBJ2-1 for the parts outside the CDR3, the full variable domain is KAGVTQTPRYLIKTRGQQVTLSCSPISGHRSVSWYQQTPGQGLQFLFEYFSETQRNKGNFPGRFSGRQFSNSRSEMNVSTLELGDSALYLCASRPIWGVDNEQFFGPGTRLTVL.

The CDR3 loop is CASSFVGDNQETQYF. In DNA, the CDR3 is TGTGCCAGCAGCTTCGTAGGGGACAATCAAGAGACCCAGTACTTC. V gene TRBV5-6 combines with J gene TRBJ2-5; a possible D gene is TRBD1 (6 bases). The CDR3 has 15 residues. Trimming took 2 bases from V and 2 from J, leaving 13 bases between them. Per germline, CDR1 SGHDT and CDR2 YYEEEE.

This chain connects TRBV30 to TRBJ2-7, with 10 bases identical to TRBD1. Per germline, CDR1 GTSNPN and CDR2 SVGIG (reference sequence). This CDR3 has 19 residues. V shed 1 base and J 3 bases; nucleotides not matched to a gene: 18. The CDR3, as DNA: TGTGCCTGGAGTGGGGTCCGTCCCCCCCGACAGGGGGCGATCTACGAGCAGTACTTC. This encodes CAWSGVRPPRQGAIYEQYF.

The chain employs TRBV7-9 and TRBJ1-1; tentative D call: TRBD1 (6 bases). CDR1 SEHNR and CDR2 FQNEAQ come from the germline V gene (reference sequence). This CDR3 has 13 residues. Trimming left V 5 bases short and J 5 bases short, with 12 bases between. The CDR3 spells CASSTYTGTEAFF. CDR3 in DNA: TGTGCCAGCAGCACCTACACAGGGACTGAAGCTTTCTTT. Full variable domain (remainder filled in from reference TRBV7-9 and TRBJ1-1): DTGVSQNPRHKITKRGQNVTFRCDPISEHNRLYWYRQTLGQGPEFLTYFQNEAQLEKSRLLSDRFSAERPKGSFSTLEIQRTEQGDSAMYLCASSTYTGTEAFFGQGTRLTVV.

The chain joins TRBV10-3 to TRBJ1-1; 7 positions match TRBD1. The CDR3 has 13 amino acids. CDR1 is ENHRY and CDR2 is SYGVKD in the germline V gene. V dropped 5 bases and J dropped 1; count of bases not matched to a gene: 1. In nucleotides, the CDR3 is TGTGCCATCAGTCGGGACAGGAACACTGAAGCTTTCTTT. Translation: CAISRDRNTEAFF.

The gene calls are TRBV5-1 and TRBJ2-2; no clear D gene. The ends were cut back, 1 base at V and 0 bases at J, with 13 bases in the middle. Germline-derived CDR1 and CDR2 are SGHRS and YFSETQ. This CDR3 is built from 17 residues. In nucleotides, the CDR3 is TGCGCCAGCAGCTTGTACCAGCGAGGCACGAACACCGGGGAGCTGTTTTTT. It encodes CASSLYQRGTNTGELFF.